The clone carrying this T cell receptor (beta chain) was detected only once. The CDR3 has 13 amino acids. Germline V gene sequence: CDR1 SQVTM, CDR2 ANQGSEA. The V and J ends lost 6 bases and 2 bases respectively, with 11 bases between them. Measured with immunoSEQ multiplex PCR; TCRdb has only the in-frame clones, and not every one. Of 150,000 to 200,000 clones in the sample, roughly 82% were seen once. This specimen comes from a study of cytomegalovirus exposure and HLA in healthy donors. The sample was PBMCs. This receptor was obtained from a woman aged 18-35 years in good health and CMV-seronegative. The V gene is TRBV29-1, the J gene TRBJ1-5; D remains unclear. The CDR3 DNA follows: TGCAGCGTCCTAGAGGGAGGCAATCAGCCCCAGCATTTT. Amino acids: CSVLEGGNQPQHF.